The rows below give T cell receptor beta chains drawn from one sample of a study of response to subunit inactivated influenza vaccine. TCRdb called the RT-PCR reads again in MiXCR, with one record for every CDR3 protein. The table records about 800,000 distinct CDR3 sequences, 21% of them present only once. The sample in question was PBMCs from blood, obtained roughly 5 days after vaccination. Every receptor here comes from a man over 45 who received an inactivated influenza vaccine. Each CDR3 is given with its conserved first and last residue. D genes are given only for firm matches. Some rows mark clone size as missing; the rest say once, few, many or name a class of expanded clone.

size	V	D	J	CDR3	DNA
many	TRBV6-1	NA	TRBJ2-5	CASSQPHAKQETQYF	TGTGCCAGCAGCCAACCACACGCTAAGCAAGAGACCCAGTACTTC
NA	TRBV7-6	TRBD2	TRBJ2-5	CASSRLGVAGGQETQYF	TGTGCCAGCAGCCGTTTGGGAGTAGCGGGGGGGCAAGAGACCCAGTACTTC
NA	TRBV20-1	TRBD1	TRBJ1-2	CSAFPGQGGYGYTF	TGCAGTGCTTTCCCGGGACAGGGAGGCTATGGCTACACCTTC
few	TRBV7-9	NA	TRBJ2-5	CASSDRDPGGTQYF	TGTGCCAGCAGCGACCGGGACCCCGGGGGGACCCAGTACTTC
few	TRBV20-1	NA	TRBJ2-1	CSALTPLRNHNEQFF	TGCAGTGCTTTGACCCCGCTCAGGAACCACAATGAGCAGTTCTTC
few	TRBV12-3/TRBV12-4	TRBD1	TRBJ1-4	CASSLYGTDEKLFF	TGTGCCAGCAGTTTATACGGGACAGATGAAAAACTGTTTTTT
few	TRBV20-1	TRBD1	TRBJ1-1	CSARGQGAEAFF	TGCAGTGCTAGAGGACAGGGGGCTGAAGCTTTCTTT
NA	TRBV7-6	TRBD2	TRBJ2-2	CASRPFSGRETGELFF	TGTGCCAGCAGGCCTTTTAGCGGGAGGGAGACCGGGGAGCTGTTTTTT
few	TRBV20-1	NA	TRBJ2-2	CSARVGGMAGELFF	TGCAGTGCTAGGGTCGGGGGAATGGCCGGGGAGCTGTTTTTT
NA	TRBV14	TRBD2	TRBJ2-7	CASSQVPGLVFFEQYF	TGTGCCAGCAGCCAGGTCCCGGGACTAGTATTCTTCGAGCAGTACTTC
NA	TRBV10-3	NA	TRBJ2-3	CAIRLGGSTDTQYF	TGTGCCATCCGGCTTGGCGGTAGCACAGATACGCAGTATTTT
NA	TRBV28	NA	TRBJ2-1	CASSIESEQFF	TGTGCCAGCAGCATCGAGTCTGAGCAGTTCTTC
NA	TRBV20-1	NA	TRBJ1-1	CSARDTGGKTEAFF	TGCAGTGCTAGAGATACTGGAGGGAAGACTGAAGCTTTCTTT
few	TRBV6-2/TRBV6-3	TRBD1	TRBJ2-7	CASAGDRGYEQYF	TGTGCCAGTGCTGGTGACAGGGGATACGAGCAGTACTTC
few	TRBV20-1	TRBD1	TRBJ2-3	CSARSGQLRTDTQYF	TGCAGTGCTAGATCGGGACAGCTCCGCACAGATACGCAGTATTTT
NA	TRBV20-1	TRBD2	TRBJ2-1	CSASESGMVYNEQFF	TGCAGTGCTAGTGAAAGCGGGATGGTGTACAATGAGCAGTTCTTC
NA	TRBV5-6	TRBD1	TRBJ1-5	CASSDGTGENQPQHF	TGTGCCAGCAGCGATGGGACAGGGGAAAATCAGCCCCAGCATTTT
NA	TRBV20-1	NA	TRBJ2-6	CSASRAGANVLTF	TGCAGTGCTAGTCGGGCTGGGGCCAACGTCCTGACTTTC
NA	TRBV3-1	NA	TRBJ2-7	CASSQWNERSYEQYF	TGTGCCAGCAGCCAATGGAACGAGAGGTCCTACGAGCAGTACTTC
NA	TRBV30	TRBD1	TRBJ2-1	CAWSVPGTDLYNEQFF	TGTGCCTGGAGTGTACCGGGGACAGACCTATACAATGAGCAGTTCTTC
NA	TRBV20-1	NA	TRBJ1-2	CSARGPRYGFDGYTF	TGCAGTGCTAGAGGGCCCCGGTACGGGTTTGATGGCTACACCTTC
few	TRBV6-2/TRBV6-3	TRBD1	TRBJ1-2	CASSLTGTGPAGYTF	TGTGCCAGCAGTCTAACCGGGACAGGGCCGGCTGGCTACACCTTC
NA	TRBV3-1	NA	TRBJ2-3	CASSQLSYTQYF	TGTGCCAGCAGCCAACTTTCTTATACGCAGTATTTT
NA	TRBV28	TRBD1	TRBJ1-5	CASSSGQVSNQPQHF	TGTGCCAGCAGTTCCGGACAGGTTAGCAATCAGCCCCAGCATTTT
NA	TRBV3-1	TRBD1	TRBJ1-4	CASSQGRGYKLFF	TGTGCCAGCAGCCAAGGCAGGGGGTATAAACTGTTTTTT
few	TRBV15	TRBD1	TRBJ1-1	CATSLPGGTEAFF	TGTGCCACCAGCCTGCCAGGGGGAACTGAAGCTTTCTTT
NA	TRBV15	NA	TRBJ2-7	CATSRVVQRQPYEQYF	TGTGCCACCAGCAGAGTGGTTCAGAGGCAGCCCTACGAGCAGTACTTC
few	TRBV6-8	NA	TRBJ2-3	CASSTIGDTQYF	TGTGCCAGCAGTACGATAGGGGATACGCAGTATTTT